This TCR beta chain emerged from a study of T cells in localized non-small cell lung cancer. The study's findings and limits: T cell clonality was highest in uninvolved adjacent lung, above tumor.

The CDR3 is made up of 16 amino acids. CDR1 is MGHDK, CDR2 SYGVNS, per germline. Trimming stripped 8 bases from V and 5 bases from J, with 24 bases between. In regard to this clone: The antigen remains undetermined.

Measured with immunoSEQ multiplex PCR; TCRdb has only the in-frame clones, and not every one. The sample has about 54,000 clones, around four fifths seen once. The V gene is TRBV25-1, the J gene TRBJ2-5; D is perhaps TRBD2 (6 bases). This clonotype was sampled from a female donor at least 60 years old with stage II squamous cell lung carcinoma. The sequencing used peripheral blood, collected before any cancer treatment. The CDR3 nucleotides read TGTGCCAGCCGACTTTCCAGCGGAGCCCGGGGGGAGACCCAGTACTTC. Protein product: CASRLSSGARGETQYF.